This T cell receptor (beta chain) was sequenced for a study of OX40 agonist ivuxolimab in advanced cancers. Germline V lookup: CDR1 SGHNT, CDR2 YENEEA. Trimming took 5 bases from V and 1 from J; bases not matched to a gene: 9. The CDR3 is 18 amino acids. The protocol was immunoSEQ multiplex PCR, while the TCRdb copy is restricted to in-frame clones and leaves out a portion. Of around 40,000 clones listed, approximately 90% were seen once; the top ten hold approximately 12%. The rearrangement links TRBV11-3 to TRBJ2-2; 11 bases are a match to TRBD2. This receptor was taken from an adult with an advanced solid tumor such as melanoma, head and neck, liver or kidney cancer. The source material was CD4+ or CD8+ T cells sorted from blood, sampled in a trial of the OX40 agonist ivuxolimab. Here the CDR3 DNA reads TGTGCCAGCAGCCCAGGACTAGCGGGCCAAAAGAACACCGGGGAGCTGTTTTTT. Encoded protein: CASSPGLAGQKNTGELFF.